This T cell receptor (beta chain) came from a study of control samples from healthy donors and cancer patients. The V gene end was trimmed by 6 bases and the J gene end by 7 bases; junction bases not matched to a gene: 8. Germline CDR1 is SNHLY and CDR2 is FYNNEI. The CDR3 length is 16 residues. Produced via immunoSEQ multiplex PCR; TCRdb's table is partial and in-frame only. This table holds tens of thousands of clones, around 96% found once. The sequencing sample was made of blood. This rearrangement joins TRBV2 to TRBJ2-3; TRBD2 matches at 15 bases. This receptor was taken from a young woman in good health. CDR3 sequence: CASSPFGTSGRNTQYF. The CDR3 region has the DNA TGTGCCAGCAGCCCATTCGGGACTAGCGGGAGGAATACGCAGTATTTT.